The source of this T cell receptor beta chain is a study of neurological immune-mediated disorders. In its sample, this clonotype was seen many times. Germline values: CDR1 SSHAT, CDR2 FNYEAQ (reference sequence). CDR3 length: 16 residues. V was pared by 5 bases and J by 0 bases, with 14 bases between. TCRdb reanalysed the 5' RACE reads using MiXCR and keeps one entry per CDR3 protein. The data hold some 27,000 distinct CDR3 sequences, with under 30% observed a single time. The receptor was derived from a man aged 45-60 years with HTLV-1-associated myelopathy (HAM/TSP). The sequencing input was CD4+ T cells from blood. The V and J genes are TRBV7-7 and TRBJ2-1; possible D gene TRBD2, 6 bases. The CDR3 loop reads CASSLRAGGSYNEQFF. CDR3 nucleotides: TGTGCCAGCAGCCTCCGAGCGGGTGGCTCCTACAATGAGCAGTTCTTC.